This is a list of T cell receptor beta chains from one sample in a study of human T cells and chemical hapten exposure. Each CDR3 protein is one row after TCRdb ran MiXCR on the RACE reads. The data show about 200,000 distinct CDR3 sequences, under 25% seen once. Sequenced here: whole blood, sampled in connection with sensitization to the hapten diphenylcyclopropenone (DPC). These receptors came from a middle-aged woman with alopecia areata. Some clones in this sample may be carry-over from other donors' samples. Each CDR3 is given with its conserved first and last residue. Each record gives: V gene, D gene, J gene, clone size, CDR3 DNA, CDR3 protein. The D gene is left open where the match is weak. Some rows have no size entry. The others give once, few or many, or a class for an expanded clone.

TRBV11-1	.	TRBJ2-7	.	TGTGCCAGCAGCCCAGGCCAGACAACCTCCTACGAGCAGTACTTC	CASSPGQTTSYEQYF
TRBV2	.	TRBJ1-5	few	TGTGCCAGCAGTGAGTTGGGCACTAGCAATCAGCCCCAGCATTTT	CASSELGTSNQPQHF
TRBV20-1	.	TRBJ1-2	.	TGCAGTGCTAGAGACGAAAGGGACTATGGCTACACCTTC	CSARDERDYGYTF
TRBV20-1	TRBD2	TRBJ2-7	.	TGCAGTGCTCCCCCAGCTAGCGGGAGCTCCGAGCAGTACTTC	CSAPPASGSSEQYF
TRBV6-4	TRBD2	TRBJ2-1	few	TGTGCCAGCAGTGTCTCGGGGGGGAATGAGCAGTTCTTC	CASSVSGGNEQFF
TRBV7-8	.	TRBJ2-7	.	TGTGCCAGCAGCCCACCCGACCGGGAAGGGGACTACGAGCAGTACTTC	CASSPPDREGDYEQYF
TRBV28	.	TRBJ2-1	.	TGTGCCAGCAGTTATGCTAGCGCCCAAACCTACAATGAGCAGTTCTTC	CASSYASAQTYNEQFF
TRBV7-6	.	TRBJ2-1	once	TGTGCCAGCAGCGCTCAGACTTTCCGGCAGTTCTTC	CASSAQTFRQFF
TRBV20-1	.	TRBJ2-2	.	TGCAGTGCTAGAGATAAGGCGGGATGGAACACCGGGGAGCTGTTTTTT	CSARDKAGWNTGELFF
TRBV6-2/TRBV6-3	.	TRBJ2-1	few	TGTGCCAGCAGTTACTCCGGACACCTCAATGAGCAGTTCTTC	CASSYSGHLNEQFF
TRBV25-1	.	TRBJ2-2	.	TGTGCCAGCAGTGGCAAGGGGCGGATCACCGGGGAGCTGTTTTTT	CASSGKGRITGELFF
TRBV20-1	.	TRBJ2-1	.	TGCAGTGCTAGGGACGTCCGGAGGACGAGTAGAAATGAGCAGTTCTTC	CSARDVRRTSRNEQFF
TRBV7-9	TRBD1	TRBJ1-5	many	TGTGCCAGCAGCTTGGGACAGGGTGGACGGCCCCAGCATTTT	CASSLGQGGRPQHF
TRBV6-5	TRBD1	TRBJ1-5	.	TGTGCCAGCAGGAGGACAGGGCGCAATCAGCCCCAGCATTTT	CASRRTGRNQPQHF
TRBV9	TRBD1	TRBJ1-1	.	TGTGCCAGCAGCGCTGACAGGGGTAGAGCTTTCTTT	CASSADRGRAFF
TRBV28	.	TRBJ2-1	.	TGTGCCAGCACTCCCGGAGGGTCCCTGGAGCAGTTCTTC	CASTPGGSLEQFF
TRBV11-2	.	TRBJ1-6	.	TGTGCCAGCAGCTTATCAGCGAATTCACCCCTCCACTTT	CASSLSANSPLHF
TRBV12-3/TRBV12-4	.	TRBJ2-7	many	TGTGCCATCCTTTCCAGGGGCGAGCAGTACTTC	CAILSRGEQYF
TRBV18	.	TRBJ1-5	.	TGTGCCAGCTCACCGAGGGACGGCCAGCCCCAGCATTTT	CASSPRDGQPQHF
TRBV20-1	TRBD2	TRBJ2-3	.	TGCAGTGCCGAAACTAGCGGTCACACAGATACGCAGTATTTT	CSAETSGHTDTQYF
TRBV28	.	TRBJ1-6	few	TGTGCCAGCTTTGGGCATTCCAATTCACCCCTCCACTTT	CASFGHSNSPLHF
TRBV11-2	TRBD2	TRBJ2-2	.	TGTGCCAGCAGCCCGGGACTAGCGGGAGCCGGGGAGCTGTTTTTT	CASSPGLAGAGELFF
TRBV20-1	.	TRBJ1-5	few	TGCAGTGCTAGCCCACTACCCTCCGACAGACCTAGCAATCAGCCCCAGCATTTT	CSASPLPSDRPSNQPQHF
TRBV12-3/TRBV12-4	TRBD1	TRBJ2-7	.	TGTGCCAGCAGTTGGGGTCCCGGGACAGGGACCTACGAGCAGTACTTC	CASSWGPGTGTYEQYF
TRBV4-3	.	TRBJ1-6	few	TGCGCCAGCAGCCAAGGTGGCTCCCCTAATTCACCCCTCCACTTT	CASSQGGSPNSPLHF
TRBV10-3	.	TRBJ2-5	few	TGTGCCATCAGTCCGAGCGGAGGGGCCGCGGAGACCCAGTACTTC	CAISPSGGAAETQYF